What follows describes a single T cell receptor (beta chain). Its antigen is currently unknown. The data originate from a study of cytomegalovirus exposure and HLA in healthy donors. There are 14 residues in the CDR3. Trimming cost V 3 bases and J 4 bases, with 11 bases left between them. Germline CDR1 reads LNHDA; CDR2 reads SQIVND (reference sequence). Study-wide findings and caveats: An analysis done earlier found most TCR beta V segments productive about 87% or about 30% of the time. Among TCR sequences, most were rare, though some public TCRs appeared in many donors. Researchers reported that a few CMV-associated chains were confirmed in vitro as CMV antigen-specific.

The PCR had 60 Vbeta and 13 Jbeta primers. Data came from immunoSEQ multiplex PCR; TCRdb stores just in-frame clones and leaves some out. The sample consists of about 160,000 clones, roughly 84% of them appearing once. The sequence was obtained from a man aged 25 to 40 in good health and CMV-seronegative. Sample: PBMCs. The J gene is TRBJ2-3, the V gene TRBV19; perhaps TRBD2 as D (6 bases). The CDR3 bases are TGTGCCAGTAGTATCGAGAGACTAGCAGATACGCAGTATTTT. Encoded protein: CASSIERLADTQYF.